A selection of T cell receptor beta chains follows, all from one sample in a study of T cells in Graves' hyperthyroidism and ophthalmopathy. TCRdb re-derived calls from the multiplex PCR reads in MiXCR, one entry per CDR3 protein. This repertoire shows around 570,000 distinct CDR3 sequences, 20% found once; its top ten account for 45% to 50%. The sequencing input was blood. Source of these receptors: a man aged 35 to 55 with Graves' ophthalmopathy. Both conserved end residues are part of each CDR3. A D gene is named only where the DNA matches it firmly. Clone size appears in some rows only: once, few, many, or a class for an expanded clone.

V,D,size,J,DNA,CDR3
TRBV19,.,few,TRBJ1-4,TGTGCCAGTAACAGGGTCGGAGCTAATGAAAAACTGTTTTTT,CASNRVGANEKLFF
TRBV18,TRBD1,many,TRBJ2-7,TGTGCCAGCTCTCAGACGACAGGGGCGGGGGAGCAGTACTTC,CASSQTTGAGEQYF
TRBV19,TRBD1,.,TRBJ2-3,TGTGCCAGTAGTGCCGGGACAGGGATTTCAACAGATACGCAGTATTTT,CASSAGTGISTDTQYF
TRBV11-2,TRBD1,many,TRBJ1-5,TGTGCCAGCAGCCACGGACAGGCGAGGAGTCAGCCCCAGCATTTT,CASSHGQARSQPQHF
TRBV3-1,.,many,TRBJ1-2,TGTGCCAGCAGCCAAGAACGGGGATTTGGCGGCTACACCTTC,CASSQERGFGGYTF
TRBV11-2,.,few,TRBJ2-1,TGTGCCAGCAGCCGGGGGACTGAGCAGTTCTTC,CASSRGTEQFF
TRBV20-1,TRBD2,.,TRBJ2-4,TGCAGTGTTCAGAGGGGTAGCGGGCTGAAAAACATTCAGTACTTC,CSVQRGSGLKNIQYF
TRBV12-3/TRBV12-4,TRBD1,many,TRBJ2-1,TGTGCCAGCAGTTTAGTGGGGGACAGCCCGGTTACATTTGGGCAGTTCTTC,CASSLVGDSPVTFGQFF
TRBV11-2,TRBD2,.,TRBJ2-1,TGTGCCAGCGGATACCCCCCTACCGGGACTAGCGGGAGGGCCTGGTCCTACAATGAGCAGTTCTTC,CASGYPPTGTSGRAWSYNEQFF
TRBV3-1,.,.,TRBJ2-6,TGTGCCAGCAGCCAAGGTCATACTGGGGCCAACGTCCTGACTTTC,CASSQGHTGANVLTF
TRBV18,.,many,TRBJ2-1,TGTGCCAGCTCACCTCTTTCTGGATATGAGCAGTTCTTC,CASSPLSGYEQFF
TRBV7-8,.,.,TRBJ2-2,TGTGCCAGCAGCACCAGACTAGTCGGCGGGGAGCTGTTTTTT,CASSTRLVGGELFF
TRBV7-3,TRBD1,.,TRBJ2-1,TGTGCCAGCAGCATACAGGGGGCCGGGGGCAATGAGCAGTTCTTC,CASSIQGAGGNEQFF
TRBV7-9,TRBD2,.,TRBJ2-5,TGTGCCAGCAGCTTAGGTTGGGCTAGCGGGAGCCGGAGACGGCCCGAGACCCAGTACTTC,CASSLGWASGSRRRPETQYF
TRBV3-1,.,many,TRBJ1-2,TGTGCCAGCAGCCCAGGGTCCGAGGTCTATGGCTACACCTTC,CASSPGSEVYGYTF
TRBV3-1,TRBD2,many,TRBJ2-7,TGTGCCAGCAGCCGAGGACTAGCGGGAGCTGGGGAGCAGTACTTC,CASSRGLAGAGEQYF
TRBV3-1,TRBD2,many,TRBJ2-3,TGTGCCAGCAGCCAAAGACTTCTGGGACTAGCGGGAACAGATACGCAGTATTTT,CASSQRLLGLAGTDTQYF
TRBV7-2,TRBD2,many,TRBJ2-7,TGTGCCAGCAGTTTCTCGGGAGTGCTAGCGGTCTACGAGCAGTACTTC,CASSFSGVLAVYEQYF
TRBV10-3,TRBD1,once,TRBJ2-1,TGTGCCATCAGACGGGGACAGGCGAATGAGCAGTTCTTC,CAIRRGQANEQFF
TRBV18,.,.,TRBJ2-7,TGTGCCAGCTCACACCCCGGACAGGACTACAACGAGCAGTACTTC,CASSHPGQDYNEQYF
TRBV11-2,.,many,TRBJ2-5,TGTGCCAGCAGCCGAACCGCACTCCCAGGGGAGACCCAGTACTTC,CASSRTALPGETQYF
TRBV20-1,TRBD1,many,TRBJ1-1,TGCAGTGCTAGACAGGGGACAGGGCTGAACACTGAAGCTTTCTTT,CSARQGTGLNTEAFF
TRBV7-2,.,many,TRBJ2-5,TGTGCCAGCAGCCATCCGGGCAGGGGGGCAGAGACCCAGTACTTC,CASSHPGRGAETQYF
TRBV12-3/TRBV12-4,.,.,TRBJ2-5,TGTGCCAGCAGTTTAGGGACGGACTATTACCAAGAGACCCAGTACTTC,CASSLGTDYYQETQYF
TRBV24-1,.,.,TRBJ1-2,TGTGCCACCTCTCCCGGGGGTTTCTATGGCTACACCTTC,CATSPGGFYGYTF
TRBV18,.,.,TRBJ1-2,TGTGCCAGCTCACTCCAAGACGACGGCGAAAAGGGCTACACCTTC,CASSLQDDGEKGYTF
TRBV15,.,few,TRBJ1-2,TGTGCCACCAGCAGATTGAACGACATTACGCACTATGGCTACACCTTC,CATSRLNDITHYGYTF
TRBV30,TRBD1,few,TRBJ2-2,TGTGCCTGGAGTCCCCACAGGGGAACCGGGGAGCTGTTTTTT,CAWSPHRGTGELFF
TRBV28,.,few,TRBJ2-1,TGTGCCAGCAGGGGGCGCTCCTACAATGAGCAGTTCTTC,CASRGRSYNEQFF
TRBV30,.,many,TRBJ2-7,TGTGCCTGGAGCGAGGCTAGCCACGAGCAGTACTTC,CAWSEASHEQYF
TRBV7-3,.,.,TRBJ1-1,TGTGCCAGCAGCGTACAGAAGAACACTGAAGCTTTCTTT,CASSVQKNTEAFF
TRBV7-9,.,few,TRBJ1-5,TGTGCCAGCAGCTTAGCGGAAGGGAGGCCCCAGCATTTT,CASSLAEGRPQHF
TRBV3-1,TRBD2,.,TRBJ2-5,TGTGCCAGCAGCCATCCTCCGGGGAAAAGCGGGAGGATTGAAGGGGAGACCCAGTACTTC,CASSHPPGKSGRIEGETQYF
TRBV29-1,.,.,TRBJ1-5,TGCAGCGTTGGAATAGGCAGCGGTCAGCCCCAGCATTTT,CSVGIGSGQPQHF
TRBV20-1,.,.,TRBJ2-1,TGCAGTGCCTACCTAGGCAATGAGCAGTTCTTC,CSAYLGNEQFF
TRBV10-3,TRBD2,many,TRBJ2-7,TGTGCCATCAGTGACCGGACCACAGCGGGAGCCCACGAGCAGTACTTC,CAISDRTTAGAHEQYF
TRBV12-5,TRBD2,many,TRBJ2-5,TGTGCTAGTTACCAGGGGAATCCCTTTAGCGGGGCGCAAGAGACCCAGTACTTC,CASYQGNPFSGAQETQYF
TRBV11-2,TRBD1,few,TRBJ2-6,TGTGCCAGCAGTCCACCCCTTGACAGGGGGCATGGGGCCAACGTCCTGACTTTC,CASSPPLDRGHGANVLTF
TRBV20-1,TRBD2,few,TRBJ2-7,TGCAGTGCTCCGGGGACTAGCGGGAGGGACGAGCAGTACTTC,CSAPGTSGRDEQYF
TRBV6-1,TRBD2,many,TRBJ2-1,TGTGCCAGCAGTTCATCCGCCGGGACTAGCAGCCCATATGAGCAGTTCTTC,CASSSSAGTSSPYEQFF
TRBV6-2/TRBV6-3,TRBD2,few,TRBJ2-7,TGTGCCAGCAGTTACTCGAAAAGCCCTAGCGGGGGGCCCTACGAGCAGTACTTC,CASSYSKSPSGGPYEQYF
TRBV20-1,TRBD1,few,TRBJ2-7,TGCAGTGCTAGACCAGACAGGGTTCGAGGCTACGAGCAGTACTTC,CSARPDRVRGYEQYF